The 12 T cell receptor beta chains below come from one sample, sequenced in a study of T-cell reconstitution after alpha-beta-depleted transplantation in children. Unique molecular identifiers tagged the TCRbeta library. TCRdb independently ran MiXCR on the PCR reads; one entry per CDR3 protein. The sample contains fewer than 350,000 distinct CDR3 sequences, about 9.4% of which appear only once. Here the sequenced sample was PBMCs, taken before TCRalphabeta/CD19-depleted stem cell transplant. The source is a boy under two years old with acute myeloid leukemia, due to receive a stem cell transplant.

This clonotype was seen many times. The rearrangement uses TRBV5-1 and TRBJ1-2; D is unclear. The CDR3 loop spans 14 amino acids. Germline-derived CDR1 and CDR2 are SGHRS and YFSETQ. Trimming took off 0 bases at V and 2 bases at J, with 8 bases between the two ends. Written as DNA, the CDR3 is TGCGCCAGCAGCTTGGGACTGCTGAACTATGGCTACACCTTC. Translation: CASSLGLLNYGYTF.

At least ten counts were recorded for this clonotype. CDR3 residues: CASSPKGLHFYNEQFF. The DNA for the CDR3 is TGTGCCAGCAGCCCTAAAGGATTACATTTTTACAATGAGCAGTTCTTC. The V call is TRBV7-2, the J call TRBJ2-1; no definite D call. Looked up from germline, CDR1 is SGHTA and CDR2 is FQGNSA. CDR3 size: 16 residues. V shed 5 bases and J shed 4 bases, with 18 bases lying between them.

This clonotype was detected only a few times. The chain recombines TRBV10-3 with TRBJ2-1; 9 bases align to TRBD1. This CDR3 is 15 amino acids long. Germline V gene data show CDR1 as ENHRY and CDR2 as SYGVKD. The V gene end was trimmed by 8 bases and the J gene end by 7 bases; junction bases not matched to a gene: 12. This CDR3 is CAIPGSGTGTNEQFF. In DNA, the CDR3 is TGTGCCATCCCAGGGTCCGGGACAGGGACTAATGAGCAGTTCTTC.

This clonotype was recorded many times. The rearrangement uses TRBV6-1 and TRBJ2-7; 13 bases are a match to TRBD2. This CDR3 spans 15 amino acids. From germline, CDR1 is MNHNS and CDR2 SASEGT. The V segment lost 4 bases and the J segment 2 bases; nucleotides outside the gene matches: 2. The CDR3 sequence is CASSATSGGPYEQYF. CDR3 sequence (DNA): TGTGCCAGCAGTGCGACTAGCGGGGGGCCCTACGAGCAGTACTTC.

This clonotype was recorded many times. V usage is TRBV9 and J usage is TRBJ2-7; D is unresolved. The CDR3 covers 8 residues. Per the germline V gene, CDR1 is SGDLS and CDR2 is YYNGEE. The CDR3 loop reads CDGYEQYF. In DNA form, the CDR3 reads TGTGATGGGTACGAGCAGTACTTC.

The chain recombines TRBV10-3 with TRBJ2-4; 8 bases map to TRBD1. V trimming: 3 bases; J trimming: 5 bases; junction bases outside the gene matches: 0. This CDR3 spans 13 amino acids. The germline CDR1 and CDR2 sequences are ENHRY and SYGVKD. The chain's CDR3 is CAISDRGQNIQYF. The CDR3 DNA is TGTGCCATCAGTGACAGGGGGCAAAACATTCAGTACTTC.

This clonotype was seen many times. V gene TRBV28 combines with J gene TRBJ1-4; D remains unclear. Trimming took off 2 bases at V and 5 bases at J, with 12 bases between the two ends. CDR3 length equals 15 residues. Germline lookup yields CDR1 MDHEN and CDR2 SYDVKM. Here the CDR3 DNA reads TGTGCCAGCAGTTTAAAGGAGGCACCAAATGAAAAACTGTTTTTT. This gives the protein CASSLKEAPNEKLFF. The whole variable domain, remainder taken from reference TRBV28 and TRBJ1-4, is DVKVTQSSRYLVKRTGEKVFLECVQDMDHENMFWYRQDPGLGLRLIYFSYDVKMKEKGDIPEGYSVSREKKERFSLILESASTNQTSMYLCASSLKEAPNEKLFFGSGTQLSVL.

This clonotype showed up many times. The gene calls are TRBV20-1 and TRBJ2-7; D unclear. CDR3 length equals 11 residues. From germline, CDR1 is DFQATT and CDR2 SNEGSKA (reference sequence). V was pared by 1 base and J by 4 bases, with 5 bases between. The CDR3 region has the DNA TGCAGTGCTAGAGTTGGGTACGAGCAGTACTTC. This encodes CSARVGYEQYF.

With regard to this clonotype: A much larger clone differs by one base, so this may be a read error. The V call is TRBV28, the J call TRBJ2-7; a possible D gene is TRBD2 (5 bases). V was cut by 7 bases and J by 5 bases, with 21 bases left in between. This CDR3 has 15 amino acids. Looked up from germline, CDR1 is MDHEN and CDR2 is SYDVKM. The CDR3 is CASNPRSGNSDEQYF. CDR3 sequence (DNA): TGTGCCAGCAACCCGAGATCCGGGAATAGCGACGAGCAGTACTTC.

Comment on this clonotype: A much larger clone differs from this one at a single base, so this may be a read error. The chain has TRBV5-4 and TRBJ2-7, with D maybe TRBD1 (6 bases). The CDR3 extends over 16 amino acids. Germline V gives CDR1 SGHNT, CDR2 YYREEE (reference sequence). The DNA for the CDR3 is TGTTCCAGCAGCTTGTACTTGACAAAACAGGGAAACGAGCAGTACTTC. It yields the protein CSSSLYLTKQGNEQYF.

This clonotype was observed many times. The V and J genes are TRBV5-6 and TRBJ2-7, with TRBD2 matching over 11 bases. The germline gives CDR1 SGHDT, CDR2 YYEEEE. There are 17 residues in the CDR3. Germline trimming cut 2 bases from V and 2 bases from J; bases unmatched to any gene: 9. The CDR3, as DNA: TGTGCCAGCAGCTTCCTTGGGACTAGCGGATTAACCTACGAGCAGTACTTC. It encodes CASSFLGTSGLTYEQYF.

This clonotype has ten or more counts. CDR3 DNA sequence: TGTGCCAGCAGCGGACGGTCCCCTAATCAGCCCCAGCATTTT. As protein: CASSGRSPNQPQHF. This sequence joins TRBV12-3 or TRBV12-4 and TRBJ1-5; D unclear. There are 14 residues in the CDR3. V was cut by 6 bases and J by 4 bases, with 13 bases left in between.